One sample yielded the 16 T cell receptor beta chains listed below, sequenced in a study of technical replicates of blood from a handful of donors. Libraries were prepared by immunoSEQ multiplex PCR; TCRdb keeps only in-frame clonotypes and omits some of them. The sample has roughly 74,000 clones, 91% seen once; the top ten hold 0.39%. The specimen sequenced was T cells isolated from PBMCs. The receptors shown here come from a human donor in good health.

The chain has TRBV18 and TRBJ2-7, with 9 bases fitting TRBD1. The CDR3 covers 14 residues. Trimming removed 6 bases from V and 2 bases from J; junction bases left unmatched: 5. Germline lookup yields CDR1 KGHSH and CDR2 LQKENI. Here the CDR3 reads CASSPTGGPYEQYF. In DNA form, the CDR3 reads TGTGCCAGCTCCCCGACAGGGGGGCCCTACGAGCAGTACTTC. The full variable domain, completed using reference TRBV18 and TRBJ2-7, is NAGVMQNPRHLVRRRGQEARLRCSPMKGHSHVYWYRQLPEEGLKFMVYLQKENIIDESGMPKERFSAEFPKEGPSILRIQQVVRGDSAAYFCASSPTGGPYEQYFGPGTRLTVT.

V gene TRBV6-6 combines with J gene TRBJ2-1, with D tentatively TRBD2 (5 bases). Deletions cut 8 bases from V and 3 bases from J, with 8 bases between. CDR1 and CDR2 (germline): MNHNY, SVGAGI (reference sequence). CDR3 length equals 12 residues. This chain's CDR3 is CASGGIYNEQFF. The CDR3 region has the DNA TGTGCCAGCGGAGGAATCTACAATGAGCAGTTCTTC.

The chain couples TRBV14 to TRBJ1-2; a weak D match, TRBD1 (6 bases). The CDR3 covers 15 residues. CDR1 is SGHDN and CDR2 is FVKESK in the germline V gene. V lost 5 bases, J lost 6 bases, and 19 bases lay in between. Here the CDR3 reads CASSAHLQGANGYTF. For the CDR3, the DNA is TGTGCCAGCAGCGCCCACCTACAGGGAGCAAATGGCTACACCTTC.

V and J are TRBV5-6 and TRBJ2-7, with unresolved D. This CDR3 is built from 14 residues. From germline, CDR1 is SGHDT and CDR2 YYEEEE. The V gene lost 3 bases and the J gene lost 0 bases, with 10 bases spanning the gap. The CDR3 nucleotides read TGTGCCAGCAGCTGGTTTCTTAGCTCCTACGAGCAGTACTTC. Its translation: CASSWFLSSYEQYF.

The J gene is TRBJ1-4, the V gene TRBV9; 9 bases are shared with TRBD1. The CDR3 is made up of 16 amino acids. V shed 3 bases and J 5 bases; nucleotides not matched to a gene: 8. Per germline, CDR1 SGDLS and CDR2 YYNGEE. For the CDR3, the DNA is TGTGCCAGCAGCGATGGACAGGGGAGGGACAATGAAAAACTGTTTTTT. Protein: CASSDGQGRDNEKLFF.

V gene TRBV2 combines with J gene TRBJ1-2; TRBD1 aligns across 7 bases. Germline V gene lookup returns CDR1 SNHLY and CDR2 FYNNEI. The CDR3 totals 11 residues. V dropped 10 bases and J dropped 6; count of bases not matched to a gene: 5. In nucleotides, the CDR3 is TGTGCCATCATACAGGGGAATGGCTACACCTTC. The encoded protein is CAIIQGNGYTF.

The chain links TRBV7-2 to TRBJ1-2, with 7 bases identical to TRBD1. After removal of 4 bases from V and 10 bases from J, the junction contained 6 bases not matched to a gene. This CDR3 contains 12 residues. The germline CDR1 and CDR2 sequences are SGHTA and FQGNSA. CDR3 DNA: TGTGCCAGCAGCTCCGGAGAGGGGGCCTACACCTTC. It specifies CASSSGEGAYTF.

CDR3 sequence (DNA): TGTGCCAGCAGCCAAGACCCGGCGCGGTTTGCAACTAATGAAAAACTGTTTTTT. Encoded protein: CASSQDPARFATNEKLFF. The chain carries TRBV4-2 and TRBJ1-4; D is unclear. Germline V gives CDR1 LGHNA, CDR2 YNFKEQ. Trimming removed 0 bases at V and 0 bases at J, with 14 bases between. The CDR3 has 18 amino acids.

This chain uses TRBV29-1 with TRBJ2-1; unclear D gene. CDR1 is SQVTM and CDR2 is ANQGSEA in the germline V gene. The CDR3 has 11 residues. V lost 6 bases and J 13 bases, leaving 16 bases between the germline ends. The CDR3 here is CSVHWVTAQFF. The CDR3 DNA follows: TGCAGCGTCCATTGGGTAACAGCTCAGTTCTTC.

The V and J genes are TRBV6-5 and TRBJ1-1; no clear D gene. V dropped 2 bases and J dropped 0 bases, with 10 bases sitting between them. CDR1 and CDR2 from the germline V gene are MNHEY and SVGAGI. This CDR3 is built from 15 residues. The CDR3 nucleotides read TGTGCCAGCAGTTACAACGAGGGTATGAACACTGAAGCTTTCTTT. It is translated as CASSYNEGMNTEAFF.

The chain combines TRBV28 with TRBJ2-1, with 16 positions matching TRBD2. Germline V gene data show CDR1 as MDHEN and CDR2 as SYDVKM. V lost 7 bases and J lost 7; bases outside the gene matches: 4. CDR3 length equals 15 residues. The CDR3, as DNA: TGTGCCAGCACAAAGGGACTAGCGGGAGGGAATGAGCAGTTCTTC. It codes for CASTKGLAGGNEQFF.

This clone has just one count. The CDR3 DNA sequence: TGTGCCAGCAGTGCCTCCTGGACTAGCGGGAGGGCCGGAAATACGCAGTATTTT. Translation gives CASSASWTSGRAGNTQYF. The rearrangement uses TRBV25-1 and TRBJ2-3; 15 bases are a match to TRBD2. This CDR3 has 18 residues. Per germline, CDR1 MGHDK and CDR2 SYGVNS. Trimming cost V 4 bases and J 7 bases; bases outside gene matches: 12.

The DNA of the CDR3 is TGTGCCAGCAGTCAGGGGACTAGCGTCTACAATGAGCAGTTCTTC. Protein sequence: CASSQGTSVYNEQFF. The chain couples TRBV28 to TRBJ2-1, with 10 bases aligning to TRBD2. The germline V gene has CDR1 MDHEN and CDR2 SYDVKM. The CDR3 has 15 residues. Trimming removed 5 bases from V and 3 bases from J; junction bases left unmatched: 4.

The chain recombines TRBV5-1 with TRBJ2-5; 13 bases fit TRBD2. The ends lost 4 bases at V and 5 bases at J; junction bases unmatched: 11. This CDR3 contains 17 residues. The germline CDR1 and CDR2 sequences are SGHRS and YFSETQ. CDR3 nucleotides: TGCGCCAGCAGCCAACTACGGGGACTAGCGGGATCGGAGACCCAGTACTTC. Residues: CASSQLRGLAGSETQYF.

This rearrangement joins TRBV4-1 to TRBJ2-2, with D maybe TRBD2 (5 bases). There are 13 residues in the CDR3. V lost 1 base and J 6 bases, leaving 6 bases between the germline ends. CDR1 MGHRA and CDR2 YSYEKL come from the germline V gene. CDR3 DNA: TGCGCCAGCAGCCAAGTAGCGCCCGGGGAGCTGTTTTTT. Amino acid sequence: CASSQVAPGELFF.

This chain uses TRBV7-9 with TRBJ2-2; TRBD2 aligns across 10 bases. The CDR3 is 17 amino acids. V trimming: 4 bases; J trimming: 3 bases; junction bases outside the gene matches: 8. Germline CDR1 and CDR2: SEHNR and FQNEAQ (reference sequence). Written as DNA, the CDR3 is TGTGCCAGCAGCTATAGGCTTAGCGGGAGGTACACCGGGGAGCTGTTTTTT. Amino acid sequence: CASSYRLSGRYTGELFF.